This TCR beta chain was sequenced during a study of T cells in localized non-small cell lung cancer. Study-level findings and limits: There were a median roughly 59 of the top 100 tumor clones appearing in adjacent lung.

Only one count was recorded for this clone. Its antigen is currently unknown. Here immunoSEQ multiplex PCR was the method, and the copy in TCRdb shows in-frame clones only, minus some. The sample yields around 64,000 clones, more than 80% seen once. With 3 bases clipped from V and 2 bases from J, the junction kept 14 bases outside the gene matches. Germline CDR1 is LGHNT and CDR2 is FRNRAP. The CDR3 totals 19 residues. The rearrangement links TRBV12-5 to TRBJ2-1; 9 nucleotides agree with TRBD1. The clonotype originates from a man between 40 and 70 years old with stage II lung adenocarcinoma. Sequencing used PBMCs, obtained before any cancer treatment. This CDR3 is CASGFVVDGQGPTYNEQFF. The CDR3 nucleotides read TGTGCTAGTGGTTTTGTAGTTGATGGACAGGGGCCCACCTACAATGAGCAGTTCTTC.